This TCR beta chain was obtained from a study of chronic HIV infection and antiretroviral therapy. This CDR3 is 16 amino acids long. Between the trimmed V and J ends, which lost 2 bases and 0 bases, there was a span of 13 bases. Per germline, CDR1 MDHEN and CDR2 SYDVKM. In TCRdb, the 5' RACE reads were re-called with MiXCR into one record per CDR3 protein. The repertoire includes some 46,000 distinct CDR3 sequences, roughly 19% of them detected once, and approximately 3% sits in the top ten. This receptor was obtained from an adult who had HIV and had not received antiretroviral therapy, or was an uninfected healthy control (not recorded which). This chain uses TRBV28 with TRBJ1-1; D call uncertain. Specimen: peripheral blood. CDR3 DNA sequence: TGTGCCAGCAGTTTAGCCGGGCCACCCATGAACACTGAAGCTTTCTTT. Its protein is CASSLAGPPMNTEAFF.